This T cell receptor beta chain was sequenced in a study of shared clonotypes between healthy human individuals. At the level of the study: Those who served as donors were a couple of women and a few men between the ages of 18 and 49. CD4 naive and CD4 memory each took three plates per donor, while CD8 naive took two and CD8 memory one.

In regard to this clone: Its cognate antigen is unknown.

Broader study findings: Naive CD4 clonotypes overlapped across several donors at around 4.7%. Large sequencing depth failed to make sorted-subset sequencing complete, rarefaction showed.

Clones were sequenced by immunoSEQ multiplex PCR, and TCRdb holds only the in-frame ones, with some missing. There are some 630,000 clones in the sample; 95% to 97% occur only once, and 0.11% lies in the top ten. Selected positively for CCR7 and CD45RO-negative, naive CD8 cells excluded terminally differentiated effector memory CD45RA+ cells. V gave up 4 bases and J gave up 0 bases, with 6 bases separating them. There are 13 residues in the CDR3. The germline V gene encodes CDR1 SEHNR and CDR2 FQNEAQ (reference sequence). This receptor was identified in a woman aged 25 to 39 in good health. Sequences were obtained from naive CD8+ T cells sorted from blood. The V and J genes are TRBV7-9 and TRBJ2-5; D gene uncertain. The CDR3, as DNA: TGTGCCAGCAGCTCCCCGTACCAAGAGACCCAGTACTTC. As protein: CASSSPYQETQYF.